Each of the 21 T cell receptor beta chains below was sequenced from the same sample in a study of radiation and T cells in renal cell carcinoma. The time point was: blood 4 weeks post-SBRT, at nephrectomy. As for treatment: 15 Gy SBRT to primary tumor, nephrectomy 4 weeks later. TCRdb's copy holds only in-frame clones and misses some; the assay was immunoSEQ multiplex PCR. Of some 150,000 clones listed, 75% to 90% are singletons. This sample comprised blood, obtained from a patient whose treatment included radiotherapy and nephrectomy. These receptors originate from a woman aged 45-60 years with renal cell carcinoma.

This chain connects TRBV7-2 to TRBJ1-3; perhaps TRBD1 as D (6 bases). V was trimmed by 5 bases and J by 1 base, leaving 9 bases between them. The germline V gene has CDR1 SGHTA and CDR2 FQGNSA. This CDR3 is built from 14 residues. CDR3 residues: CASSADSSGNTIYF. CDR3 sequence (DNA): TGTGCCAGCAGCGCGGACAGTTCTGGAAACACCATATATTTT.

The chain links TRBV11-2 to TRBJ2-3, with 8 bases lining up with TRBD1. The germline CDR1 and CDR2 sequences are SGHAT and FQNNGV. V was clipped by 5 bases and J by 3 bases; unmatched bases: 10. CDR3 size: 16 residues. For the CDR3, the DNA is TGTGCCAGCAGCACAATCAGGGGGCCGAGGACAGATACGCAGTATTTT. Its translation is CASSTIRGPRTDTQYF. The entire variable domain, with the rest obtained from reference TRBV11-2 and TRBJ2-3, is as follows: EAGVAQSPRYKIIEKRQSVAFWCNPISGHATLYWYQQILGQGPKLLIQFQNNGVVDDSQLPKDRFSAERLKGVDSTLKIQPAKLEDSAVYLCASSTIRGPRTDTQYFGPGTRLTVL.

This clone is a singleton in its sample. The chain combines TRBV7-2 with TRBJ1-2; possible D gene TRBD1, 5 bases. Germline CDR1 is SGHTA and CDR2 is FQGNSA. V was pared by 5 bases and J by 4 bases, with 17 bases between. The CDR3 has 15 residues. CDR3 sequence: CASSPPQGFVYGYTF. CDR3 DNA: TGTGCCAGCAGCCCCCCCCAGGGTTTTGTCTATGGCTACACCTTC. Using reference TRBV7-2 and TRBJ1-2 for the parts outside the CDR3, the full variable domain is GAGVSQSPSNKVTEKGKDVELRCDPISGHTALYWYRQSLGQGLEFLIYFQGNSAPDKSGLPSDRFSAERTGGSVSTLTIQRTQQEDSAVYLCASSPPQGFVYGYTFGSGTRLTVV.

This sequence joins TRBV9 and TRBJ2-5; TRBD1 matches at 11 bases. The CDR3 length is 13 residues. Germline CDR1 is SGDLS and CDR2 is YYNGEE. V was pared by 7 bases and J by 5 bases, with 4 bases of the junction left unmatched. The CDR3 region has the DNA TGTGCCAGCGGACAGGGGGCGGGGGAGACCCAGTACTTC. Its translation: CASGQGAGETQYF. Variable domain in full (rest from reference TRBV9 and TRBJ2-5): DSGVTQTPKHLITATGQRVTLRCSPRSGDLSVYWYQQSLDQGLQFLIQYYNGEERAKGNILERFSAQQFPDLHSELNLSSLELGDSALYFCASGQGAGETQYFGPGTRLLVL.

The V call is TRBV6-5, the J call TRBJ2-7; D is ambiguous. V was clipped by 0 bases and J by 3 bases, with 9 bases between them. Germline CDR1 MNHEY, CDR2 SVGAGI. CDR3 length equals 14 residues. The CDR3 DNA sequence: TGTGCCAGCAGTTACTCGAGCCGCGGCTACGAGCAGTACTTC. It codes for CASSYSSRGYEQYF.

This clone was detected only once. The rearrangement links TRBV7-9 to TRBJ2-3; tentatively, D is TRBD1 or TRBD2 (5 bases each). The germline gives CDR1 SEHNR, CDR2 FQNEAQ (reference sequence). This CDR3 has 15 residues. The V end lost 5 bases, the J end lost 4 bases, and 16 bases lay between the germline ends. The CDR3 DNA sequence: TGTGCCAGCAGCCCGAGTGGGACCGCGGCAGATACGCAGTATTTT. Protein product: CASSPSGTAADTQYF. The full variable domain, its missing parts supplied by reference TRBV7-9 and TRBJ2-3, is DTGVSQNPRHKITKRGQNVTFRCDPISEHNRLYWYRQTLGQGPEFLTYFQNEAQLEKSRLLSDRFSAERPKGSFSTLEIQRTEQGDSAMYLCASSPSGTAADTQYFGPGTRLTVL.

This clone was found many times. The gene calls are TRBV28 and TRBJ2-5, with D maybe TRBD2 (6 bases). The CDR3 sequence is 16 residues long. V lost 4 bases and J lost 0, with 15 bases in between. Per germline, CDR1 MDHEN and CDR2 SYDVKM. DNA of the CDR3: TGTGCCAGCAGTTCCGGATCTAGCGTGTACCAAGAGACCCAGTACTTC. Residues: CASSSGSSVYQETQYF. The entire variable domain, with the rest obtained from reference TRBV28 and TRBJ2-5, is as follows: DVKVTQSSRYLVKRTGEKVFLECVQDMDHENMFWYRQDPGLGLRLIYFSYDVKMKEKGDIPEGYSVSREKKERFSLILESASTNQTSMYLCASSSGSSVYQETQYFGPGTRLLVL.

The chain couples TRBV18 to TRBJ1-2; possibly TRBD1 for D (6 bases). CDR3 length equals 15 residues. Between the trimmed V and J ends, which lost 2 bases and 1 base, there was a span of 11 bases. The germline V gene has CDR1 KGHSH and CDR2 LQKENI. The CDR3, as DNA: TGTGCCAGCTCACCAGAGGGGGAAGTTAACTATGGCTACACCTTC. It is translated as CASSPEGEVNYGYTF.

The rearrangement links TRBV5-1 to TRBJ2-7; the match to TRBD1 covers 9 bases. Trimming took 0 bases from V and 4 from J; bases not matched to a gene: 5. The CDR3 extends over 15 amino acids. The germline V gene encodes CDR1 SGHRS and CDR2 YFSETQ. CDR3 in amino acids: CASSLVVTGGYEQYF. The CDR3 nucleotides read TGCGCCAGCAGCTTGGTGGTGACAGGGGGTTACGAGCAGTACTTC.

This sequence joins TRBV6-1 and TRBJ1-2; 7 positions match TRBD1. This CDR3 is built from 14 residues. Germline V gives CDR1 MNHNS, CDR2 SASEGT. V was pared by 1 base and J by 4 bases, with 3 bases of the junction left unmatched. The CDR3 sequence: CASSEGGGGYGYTF. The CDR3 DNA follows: TGTGCCAGCAGTGAAGGAGGGGGCGGCTATGGCTACACCTTC.

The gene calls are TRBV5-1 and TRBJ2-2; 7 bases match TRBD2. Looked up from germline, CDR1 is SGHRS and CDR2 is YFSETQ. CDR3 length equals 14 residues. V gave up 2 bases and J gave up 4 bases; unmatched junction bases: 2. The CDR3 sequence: CASSFPSGTGELFF. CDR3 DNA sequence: TGCGCCAGCAGCTTTCCTAGCGGCACCGGGGAGCTGTTTTTT.

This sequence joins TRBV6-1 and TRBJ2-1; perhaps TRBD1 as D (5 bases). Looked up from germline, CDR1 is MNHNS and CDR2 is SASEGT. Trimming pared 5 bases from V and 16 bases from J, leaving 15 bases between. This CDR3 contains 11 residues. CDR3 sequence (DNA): TGTGCCAGCAGTAGGACACCTTACGGTTTCTTC. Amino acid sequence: CASSRTPYGFF.

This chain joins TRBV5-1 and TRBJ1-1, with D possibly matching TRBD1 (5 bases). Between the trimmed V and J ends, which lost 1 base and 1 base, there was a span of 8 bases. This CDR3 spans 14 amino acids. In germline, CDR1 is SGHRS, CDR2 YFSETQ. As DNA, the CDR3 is TGCGCCAGCAGCTTGCAGGGCGGGAACACTGAAGCTTTCTTT. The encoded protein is CASSLQGGNTEAFF.

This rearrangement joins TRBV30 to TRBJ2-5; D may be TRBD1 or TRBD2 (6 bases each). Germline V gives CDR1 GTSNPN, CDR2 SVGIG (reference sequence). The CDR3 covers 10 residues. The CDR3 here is CAGGQETQYF. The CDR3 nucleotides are TGTGCTGGGGGGCAGGAGACCCAGTACTTC.

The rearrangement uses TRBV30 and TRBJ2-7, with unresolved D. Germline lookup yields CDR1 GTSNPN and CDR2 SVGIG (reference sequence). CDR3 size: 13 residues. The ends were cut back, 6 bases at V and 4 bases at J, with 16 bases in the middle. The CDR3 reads CACRPETLYEQYF. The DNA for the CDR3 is TGTGCCTGTCGCCCCGAGACCCTTTACGAGCAGTACTTC. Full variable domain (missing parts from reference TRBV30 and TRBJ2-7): SQTIHQWPATLVQPVGSPLSLECTVEGTSNPNLYWYRQAAGRGLQLLFYSVGIGQISSEVPQNLSASRPQDRQFILSSKKLLLSDSGFYLCACRPETLYEQYFGPGTRLTVT.

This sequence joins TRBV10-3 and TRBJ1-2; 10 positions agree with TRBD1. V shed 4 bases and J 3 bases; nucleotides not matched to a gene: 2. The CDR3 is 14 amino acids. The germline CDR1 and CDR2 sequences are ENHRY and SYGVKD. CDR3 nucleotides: TGTGCCATCAGTGGGACAGGGGGGGACTATGGCTACACCTTC. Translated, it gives CAISGTGGDYGYTF.

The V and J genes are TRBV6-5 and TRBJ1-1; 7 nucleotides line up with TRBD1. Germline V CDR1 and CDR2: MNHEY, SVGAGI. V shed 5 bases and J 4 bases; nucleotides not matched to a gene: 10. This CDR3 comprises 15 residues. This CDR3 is CASSNTGELSTEAFF. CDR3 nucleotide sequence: TGTGCCAGCAGTAACACAGGGGAATTGAGCACTGAAGCTTTCTTT.

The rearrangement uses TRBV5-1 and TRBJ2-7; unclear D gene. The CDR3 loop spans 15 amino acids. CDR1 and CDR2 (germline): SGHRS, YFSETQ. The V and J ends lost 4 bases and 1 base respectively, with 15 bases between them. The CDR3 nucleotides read TGCGCCAGCAGCCCAACCCGGGTTTATTCCTACGAGCAGTACTTC. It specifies CASSPTRVYSYEQYF.

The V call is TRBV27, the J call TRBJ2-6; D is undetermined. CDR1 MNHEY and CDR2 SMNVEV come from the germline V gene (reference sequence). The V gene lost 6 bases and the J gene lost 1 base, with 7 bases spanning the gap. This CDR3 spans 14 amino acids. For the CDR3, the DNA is TGTGCCAGCAGGAAATCGTCTGGGGCCAACGTCCTGACTTTC. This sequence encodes CASRKSSGANVLTF.

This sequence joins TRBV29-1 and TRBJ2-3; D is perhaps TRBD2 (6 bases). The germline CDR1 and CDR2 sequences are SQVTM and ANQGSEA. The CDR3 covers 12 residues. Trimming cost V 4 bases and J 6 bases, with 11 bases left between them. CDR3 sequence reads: CSVVAVPDTQYF. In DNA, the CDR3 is TGCAGCGTTGTAGCGGTGCCCGATACGCAGTATTTT.

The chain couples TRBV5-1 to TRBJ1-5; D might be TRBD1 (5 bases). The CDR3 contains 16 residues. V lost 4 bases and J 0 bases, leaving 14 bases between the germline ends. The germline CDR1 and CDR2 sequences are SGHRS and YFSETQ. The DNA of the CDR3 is TGCGCCAGCAGCCTGGTGGGGCGCCTTAGCAATCAGCCCCAGCATTTT. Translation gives CASSLVGRLSNQPQHF.